The clone carrying this TCR beta chain was observed many times. Antigen specificity is unknown. TCRdb used MiXCR to reprocess the reads, holding one entry per CDR3 protein. The table has 230,000 or so distinct CDR3 sequences, 15% to 20% seen once. The entry originates in a study of T cell repertoires in cytomegalovirus infection. Study summary: Signatures in public TCR beta sequences pointed to both CMV infection and matching HLA type.

Study-wide points: Cumulative frequency of public TCR beta families picked out carriers of CMV plus the relevant HLA. It was HLA-C-restricted CMV-specific TCR beta clonotypes that dominated the response ex vivo.

Sequencing input: CD8+ T cells from PBMCs. This clonotype was sampled from a human donor in good health (CMV status not recorded). Some clones in this sample may be carry-over from other donors' samples.

The CDR3 DNA sequence: TGCAGCGGACTAGCGGGGGAAGATACGCAGTATTTT. As protein: CSGLAGEDTQYF. V gene TRBV29-1 combines with J gene TRBJ2-3; TRBD2 agrees at 12 bases. The ends lost 7 bases at V and 5 bases at J; junction bases unmatched: 1. Germline CDR1 SQVTM, CDR2 ANQGSEA. The CDR3 is made up of 12 amino acids.